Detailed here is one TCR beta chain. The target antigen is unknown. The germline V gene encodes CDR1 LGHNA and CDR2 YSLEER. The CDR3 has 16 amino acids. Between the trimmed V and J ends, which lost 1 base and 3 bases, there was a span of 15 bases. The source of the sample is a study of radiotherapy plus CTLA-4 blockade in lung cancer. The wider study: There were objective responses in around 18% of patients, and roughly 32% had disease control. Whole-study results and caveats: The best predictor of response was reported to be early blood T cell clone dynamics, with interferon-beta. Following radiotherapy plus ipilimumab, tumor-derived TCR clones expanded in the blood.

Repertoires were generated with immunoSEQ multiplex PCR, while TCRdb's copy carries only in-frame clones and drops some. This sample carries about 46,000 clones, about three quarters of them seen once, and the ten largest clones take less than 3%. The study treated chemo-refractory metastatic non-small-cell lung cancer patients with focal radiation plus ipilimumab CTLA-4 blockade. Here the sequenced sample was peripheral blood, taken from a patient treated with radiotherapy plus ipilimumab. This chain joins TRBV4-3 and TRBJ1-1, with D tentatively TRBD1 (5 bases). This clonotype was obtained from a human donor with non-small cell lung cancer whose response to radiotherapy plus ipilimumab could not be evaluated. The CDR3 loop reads CASSQGGATRYTEAFF. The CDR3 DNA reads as TGCGCCAGCAGCCAAGGTGGGGCCACTCGGTACACTGAAGCTTTCTTT.